The clone carrying this T cell receptor (beta chain) was detected only a few times. Germline CDR1 SGHNT, CDR2 YYREEE (reference sequence). This CDR3 is 15 amino acids long. Unmatched junction bases numbered 7, after V lost 2 bases and J lost 4 bases. The data were taken from a study of cytomegalovirus exposure and HLA in healthy donors. The PCR made use of 60 Vbeta and 13 Jbeta primers. Assay: immunoSEQ multiplex PCR; the TCRdb copy retains only in-frame clones and omits some. This table holds 150,000 to 200,000 clones, about 13% found once. Sequencing was performed on PBMCs. The TCR comes from a man aged 45-60 years in good health and CMV-seropositive. The rearrangement joins TRBV5-4 to TRBJ1-1, with 8 bases identical to TRBD1. CDR3 sequence reads: CASSFTGGPVTEAFF. CDR3 DNA: TGTGCCAGCAGCTTTACAGGGGGTCCGGTCACTGAAGCTTTCTTT. Full variable domain (rest looked up from reference TRBV5-4 and TRBJ1-1): ETGVTQSPTHLIKTRGQQVTLRCSSQSGHNTVSWYQQALGQGPQFIFQYYREEENGRGNFPPRFSGLQFPNYSSELNVNALELDDSALYLCASSFTGGPVTEAFFGQGTRLTVV.